The clone carrying this TCR beta chain was counted ten times or more. These data belong to a study of spatial heterogeneity in lung cancer. The germline CDR1 and CDR2 sequences are SGHTA and FQGNSA. This CDR3 has 17 amino acids. Trimming took 0 bases from V and 6 from J; bases not matched to a gene: 10. MiXCR was run by TCRdb on the 5' RACE reads, yielding one entry per CDR3 protein. This table holds roughly 36,000 distinct CDR3 sequences, about 6% found once. Sample time point: sample taken at primary tumor resection. No cell sorting; template was whole RNA from tumor, lung tissue or PBMC. The donors were 65 to 85 patients with non-small cell lung cancer that was early-stage and untreated.

The origin of this receptor is a male donor with early-stage non-small cell lung cancer. The V call is TRBV7-2, the J call TRBJ2-1; 8 positions agree with TRBD1. The material was PBMCs, obtained at surgery. CDR3 sequence: CASSLAGTGLKANEQFF. In DNA form, the CDR3 reads TGTGCCAGCAGCTTAGCCGGGACAGGCTTAAAGGCCAATGAGCAGTTCTTC.